This T cell receptor beta chain emerged from a study of shared clonotypes between healthy human individuals. Overall study context: Every donor yielded three CD4 naive, three CD4 memory, two CD8 naive and one CD8 memory plate. Findings and caveats of the study: The study found about 5.1% of naive CD4 clonotypes shared across four donors. Estimated richness was generally greater in naive than memory subsets.

V shed 3 bases and J 4 bases; nucleotides not matched to a gene: 9. The CDR3 is 16 amino acids. Germline assignment: CDR1 SGHTA and CDR2 FQGNSA. Division of CD4+ cells produced a CD45RA+ naive subset and a CD45RA-negative memory subset. Details on this clone: The antigen is undetermined.

TCRdb keeps only in-frame clones here, not all; method: immunoSEQ multiplex PCR. Of over a million clones detected, about 70% appear once; the ten largest clones hold approximately 1.5%. The rearrangement links TRBV7-2 to TRBJ2-1, with TRBD2 identical over 7 bases. The receptor comes from a man aged 18-30 years in good health. The sample comprised memory CD4+ T cells sorted from blood. The subset: CD45RA-negative fraction. DNA of the CDR3: TGTGCCAGCAGCTTGTTCGGCGGGGGTCTTTACAATGAGCAGTTCTTC. Its translation: CASSLFGGGLYNEQFF.